Listed here are 21 T cell receptor beta chains from one sample, sequenced in a study of T-cell reconstitution after alpha-beta-depleted transplantation in children. Unique molecular identifiers were incorporated into the prepared TCRbeta library. MiXCR, applied by TCRdb to the PCR reads, yields one record per CDR3 protein. This table holds some 600,000 distinct CDR3 sequences, approximately 12% found once. The sequencing here drew on PBMCs, mostly from graft donor cells, taken 360 days after TCRalphabeta/CD19-depleted stem cell transplant. The origin of the receptors is a male patient younger than 18 who had a stem cell transplant for acute myeloid leukemia, so the T cells may come from the graft donor.

V usage is TRBV7-2 and J usage is TRBJ1-1; D gene unclear. This CDR3 has 13 amino acids. Trimming shortened V by 1 base and J by 11 bases, and 14 bases separated the two germline ends. Germline lookup yields CDR1 SGHTA and CDR2 FQGNSA. DNA of the CDR3: TGTGCCAGCAGCTTAGACCGTTCCGAGTGGGCTTTCTTT. The encoded protein is CASSLDRSEWAFF.

This clonotype was seen a few times. This chain joins TRBV20-1 and TRBJ2-5; D is perhaps TRBD1 or TRBD2 (5 bases each). The ends were cut back, 5 bases at V and 5 bases at J, with 21 bases in the middle. Germline lookup yields CDR1 DFQATT and CDR2 SNEGSKA (reference sequence). The CDR3 has 15 residues. CDR3: CSAYRVRDHPETQYF. DNA of the CDR3: TGCAGTGCTTACCGAGTTCGGGACCATCCGGAGACCCAGTACTTC.

The chain employs TRBV7-3 and TRBJ2-1; D uncertain. V was trimmed by 0 bases and J by 4 bases, leaving 7 bases between them. This CDR3 has 14 residues. Germline V gene lookup returns CDR1 SGHTA and CDR2 FQGTGA. DNA of the CDR3: TGTGCCAGCAGCTTAACCGACTGGTACAATGAGCAGTTCTTC. Its translation is CASSLTDWYNEQFF.

The chain has TRBV5-1 and TRBJ2-7; 10 bases agree with TRBD2. V trimming: 0 bases; J trimming: 5 bases; junction bases outside the gene matches: 5. This CDR3 is built from 15 residues. Germline lookup yields CDR1 SGHRS and CDR2 YFSETQ. The CDR3 coding sequence is TGCGCCAGCAGCTTGGTTCTAGCGGGAGCCGACGAGCAGTACTTC. Translated: CASSLVLAGADEQYF.

The genes are TRBV18 and TRBJ2-7; TRBD2 matches 8 bases. The germline gives CDR1 KGHSH, CDR2 LQKENI. J lost 0 bases, V lost 6 bases, and 7 bases had no gene match. CDR3 size: 15 residues. CDR3 DNA: TGTGCCAGCTCTCCCAAGCGGGAGCGCTCCTACGAGCAGTACTTC. This translates into CASSPKRERSYEQYF.

The CDR3 DNA reads TGTGCCAGCAGCTTTCAGGACAATGAGCAGTTCTTC. It translates to CASSFQDNEQFF. The chain employs TRBV7-3 and TRBJ2-1; the D is unclear. The CDR3 has 12 amino acids. V was cut by 3 bases and J by 5 bases, with 5 bases left in between. CDR1 and CDR2 from the germline V gene are SGHTA and FQGTGA.

The CDR3 DNA reads as TGTGCCAGCTCACCACGAGGACAATACTTGTCCTACGAGCAGTACTTC. Translated: CASSPRGQYLSYEQYF. The chain combines TRBV18 with TRBJ2-7, with D possibly TRBD1 on 5 matching bases. Germline assignment: CDR1 KGHSH and CDR2 LQKENI. This CDR3 is 16 amino acids long. The V end was cut by 1 base, the J end by 1 base, with 14 bases between.

The table lists this clonotype with a few counts. The chain uses TRBV25-1 and TRBJ2-1; 7 bases map to TRBD2. This CDR3 has 20 amino acids. Trimming at V came to 6 bases and at J to 0 bases, leaving 20 bases not matched to a gene. The germline gives CDR1 MGHDK, CDR2 SYGVNS. CDR3 coding DNA: TGTGCCAGCAGAGGTCCCGGGACTATAACCCCCCCGAGCTCCTACAATGAGCAGTTCTTC. Translation gives CASRGPGTITPPSSYNEQFF.

This clonotype was observed at least ten times. This chain joins TRBV6-1 and TRBJ2-2; 8 nucleotides align to TRBD1. Germline lookup yields CDR1 MNHNS and CDR2 SASEGT. Trimming cost V 6 bases and J 6 bases; bases outside gene matches: 6. The CDR3 is 14 residues long. This chain's CDR3 is CASRGQGLSGELFF. CDR3 nucleotide sequence: TGTGCCAGCAGAGGACAGGGATTATCCGGGGAGCTGTTTTTT.

The chain couples TRBV2 to TRBJ2-6, with D perhaps TRBD1 or TRBD2 (5 bases each). V was cut by 3 bases and J by 0 bases, with 9 bases left in between. Germline lookup yields CDR1 SNHLY and CDR2 FYNNEI. The CDR3 runs 16 residues. CDR3 DNA: TGTGCCAGCAGTGATTGGGGGACCTCTGGGGCCAACGTCCTGACTTTC. Its translation is CASSDWGTSGANVLTF.

The chain employs TRBV20-1 and TRBJ2-1; D is perhaps TRBD2 (6 bases). In germline, CDR1 is DFQATT, CDR2 SNEGSKA (reference sequence). CDR3 length equals 11 residues. V was cut by 3 bases and J by 7 bases, with 7 bases left in between. The CDR3: CSARSGNEQFF. As DNA, the CDR3 is TGCAGTGCTAGGAGCGGGAATGAGCAGTTCTTC.

In its sample, this clonotype was seen many times. V is TRBV28 and J is TRBJ2-1, with D tentatively TRBD1 (6 bases). The V and J ends lost 5 bases and 6 bases respectively, with 14 bases between them. This CDR3 contains 14 residues. The germline V gene has CDR1 MDHEN and CDR2 SYDVKM. Written as DNA, the CDR3 is TGTGCCAGCAGTACCCCAGGGGTACCCAATGAGCAGTTCTTC. Protein: CASSTPGVPNEQFF. The variable domain in full, with the rest retrieved from reference TRBV28 and TRBJ2-1, is DVKVTQSSRYLVKRTGEKVFLECVQDMDHENMFWYRQDPGLGLRLIYFSYDVKMKEKGDIPEGYSVSREKKERFSLILESASTNQTSMYLCASSTPGVPNEQFFGPGTRLTVL.

This clonotype was counted only a few times. The rearrangement joins TRBV28 to TRBJ2-7; D unresolved. Germline V gives CDR1 MDHEN, CDR2 SYDVKM. CDR3 length equals 11 residues. V was clipped by 7 bases and J by 2 bases, with 6 bases between them. The CDR3 DNA reads TGTGCCAGCACCCATGCCTACGAGCAGTACTTC. It specifies CASTHAYEQYF.

This clonotype was seen a few times. This chain links TRBV29-1 with TRBJ2-5, with 10 bases lining up with TRBD2. V dropped 4 bases and J dropped 2; count of bases not matched to a gene: 7. The CDR3 has 15 residues. Germline V gene sequence: CDR1 SQVTM, CDR2 ANQGSEA. The CDR3 is CSVGLAGVGQETQYF. CDR3 DNA: TGCAGCGTTGGGCTAGCGGGAGTAGGGCAAGAGACCCAGTACTTC. Looking up the rest from reference TRBV29-1 and TRBJ2-5 gives the full variable domain: SAVISQKPSRDICQRGTSLTIQCQVDSQVTMMFWYRQQPGQSLTLIATANQGSEATYESGFVIDKFPISRPNLTFSTLTVSNMSPEDSSIYLCSVGLAGVGQETQYFGPGTRLLVL.

This clonotype was found a few times. The chain links TRBV3-1 to TRBJ2-7; 7 bases agree with TRBD2. The V segment lost 4 bases and the J segment 4 bases; nucleotides outside the gene matches: 19. Germline V CDR1 and CDR2: LGHDT, YNNKEL (reference sequence). CDR3 size: 18 residues. The CDR3 DNA follows: TGTGCCAGCAGCCCTTTTAAGTTCCGGGCTAGCGGCAGGTACGAGCAGTACTTC. The encoded protein is CASSPFKFRASGRYEQYF.

This clonotype was observed a handful of times. The chain links TRBV28 to TRBJ2-1; a possible D gene is TRBD2 (6 bases). Germline V gene sequence: CDR1 MDHEN, CDR2 SYDVKM. The ends were cut back, 2 bases at V and 2 bases at J, with 22 bases in the middle. The CDR3 covers 19 residues. CDR3 DNA: TGTGCCAGCAGTTTAGAGGGGACTGTCAGGTTTTCGACCTACAATGAGCAGTTCTTC. As protein: CASSLEGTVRFSTYNEQFF.

This clonotype was detected only a few times. The chain has TRBV5-1 and TRBJ2-3; no clear D gene. This CDR3 spans 17 amino acids. Trimming cost V 1 base and J 6 bases, with 21 bases left between them. CDR1 and CDR2 (germline): SGHRS, YFSETQ. The CDR3: CASSLRAWDRLIDTQYF. CDR3 DNA sequence: TGCGCCAGCAGCTTGAGAGCCTGGGATCGGCTCATCGATACGCAGTATTTT.

This clonotype was detected only a few times. The rearrangement links TRBV5-1 to TRBJ2-7, with D unresolved. The CDR3 is made up of 15 amino acids. Germline lookup yields CDR1 SGHRS and CDR2 YFSETQ. V dropped 0 bases and J dropped 3 bases, with 13 bases sitting between them. CDR3 DNA sequence: TGCGCCAGCAGCTTGGAAGCAGGAGCCCTCTACGAGCAGTACTTC. Its protein product is CASSLEAGALYEQYF.

This clonotype was counted many times. The chain joins TRBV7-9 to TRBJ2-7; D unresolved. The CDR3 contains 13 residues. Trimming took off 2 bases at V and 4 bases at J, with 9 bases between the two ends. Looked up from germline, CDR1 is SEHNR and CDR2 is FQNEAQ (reference sequence). The CDR3 bases are TGTGCCAGCAGCTTAATCGGGTTATACGAGCAGTACTTC. It is translated as CASSLIGLYEQYF.

The chain has TRBV7-2 and TRBJ2-7; no reliable D call. The CDR3 contains 14 residues. V lost 5 bases and J lost 4, with 15 bases in between. The germline CDR1 and CDR2 sequences are SGHTA and FQGNSA. The CDR3 DNA follows: TGTGCCAGCAGCCCGGACCGTCCGTTGTACGAGCAGTACTTC. As protein: CASSPDRPLYEQYF.

This clonotype was counted ten times or more. This rearrangement joins TRBV28 to TRBJ2-7; TRBD2 matches 9 bases. This CDR3 spans 14 amino acids. Germline values: CDR1 MDHEN, CDR2 SYDVKM. V dropped 6 bases and J dropped 0; count of bases not matched to a gene: 3. CDR3 bases: TGTGCCAGCAGGTTTAGCGGGAGCTCCTACGAGCAGTACTTC. It is translated as CASRFSGSSYEQYF.